A selection of T cell receptor beta chains follows, all from one sample in a study of T cells in localized non-small cell lung cancer. Assay: immunoSEQ multiplex PCR; the TCRdb copy retains only in-frame clones and omits some. The sample includes about 1,000 clones, about 20% of them seen just once. This specimen was lung tumor tissue, taken before any cancer treatment. Source of these receptors: a male donor older than 55 with stage I squamous cell lung carcinoma. Both conserved end residues are part of each CDR3. A D gene is named only where the DNA matches it firmly. The size of a clone is reported for some rows only, either as once, few or many, or as a class for expanded clones.

cdr3_aa | cdr3_nt | j_call | v_call | d_call | clone_size
CASSLEQQLNTEAFF | TGTGCCAGCAGCTTGGAACAGCAGTTGAACACTGAAGCTTTCTTT | TRBJ1-1 | TRBV11-3 | NA | NA
CASILTTGPNEKLFF | TGTGCCAGTATTCTGACTACAGGACCTAATGAAAAACTGTTTTTT | TRBJ1-4 | TRBV19 | NA | large
CASSLVVTGLSYEQYF | TGCGCCAGCAGCTTGGTCGTTACGGGGCTATCCTACGAGCAGTACTTC | TRBJ2-7 | TRBV5-1 | NA | NA
CASSLEGMANSPLHF | TGCGCCAGCAGCTTGGAAGGTATGGCTAATTCACCCCTCCACTTT | TRBJ1-6 | TRBV5-1 | NA | NA
CASNDRRRGTDTQYF | TGTGCCAGCAACGATCGTAGGAGGGGTACAGATACGCAGTATTTT | TRBJ2-3 | TRBV11-3 | NA | large
CASSGTLNGYTF | TGTGCCAGCAGCGGTACCCTCAATGGCTACACCTTC | TRBJ1-2 | TRBV21-1 | NA | few
CASSHATSGDTIYF | TGCGCCAGCAGCCATGCGACCAGCGGAGACACCATATATTTT | TRBJ1-3 | TRBV4-1 | NA | few
CASEGGRGSGELFF | TGTGCCAGTGAGGGCGGCAGGGGATCCGGGGAGCTGTTTTTT | TRBJ2-2 | TRBV19 | NA | NA
CASSPVGYEQYF | TGTGCCAGCAGCCCCGTGGGCTACGAGCAGTACTTC | TRBJ2-7 | TRBV9 | NA | medium-sized
CASATDYLDTQYF | TGCGCCAGCGCAACGGATTACCTCGATACGCAGTATTTT | TRBJ2-3 | TRBV1 | NA | few
CASSLGLNTEAFF | TGTGCCAGCAGTTTGGGGCTAAACACTGAAGCTTTCTTT | TRBJ1-1 | TRBV28 | NA | NA
CASSRDSYNEQFF | TGTGCCAGCAGCCGGGACTCCTACAATGAGCAGTTCTTC | TRBJ2-1 | TRBV6-8 | NA | few
CAWSAGRASTEAFF | TGTGCCTGGAGTGCCGGGAGGGCGAGCACTGAAGCTTTCTTT | TRBJ1-1 | TRBV30 | NA | NA
CASRYRQVGEQYF | TGTGCCAGCAGGTACAGACAGGTCGGCGAGCAGTACTTC | TRBJ2-7 | TRBV6-8 | NA | large
CASTGQGEKTDTEAFF | TGTGCCAGCACGGGACAGGGGGAAAAAACGGACACTGAAGCTTTCTTT | TRBJ1-1 | TRBV6-8 | TRBD1 | few
CASSQGPNQPQHF | TGTGCCAGCAGTCAGGGACCTAATCAGCCCCAGCATTTT | TRBJ1-5 | TRBV6-8 | NA | few
CASKFDRVNEKLFF | TGTGCCAGCAAGTTCGACAGAGTTAATGAAAAACTGTTTTTT | TRBJ1-4 | TRBV6-8 | NA | large
CASSLDRGEKLFF | TGTGCCAGCTCTCTTGACAGGGGTGAAAAACTGTTTTTT | TRBJ1-4 | TRBV18 | TRBD1 | NA
CASSWTVEGEAFF | TGTGCCAGCAGTTGGACCGTTGAGGGAGAAGCTTTCTTT | TRBJ1-1 | TRBV9 | NA | few
CASSPDRVLGYTF | TGTGCCAGCAGCCCCGACAGGGTCCTTGGCTACACCTTC | TRBJ1-2 | TRBV7-2 | TRBD1 | NA
CATSASKWGLAGGDEQFF | TGTGCCACCAGCGCTAGCAAATGGGGACTAGCGGGAGGGGATGAGCAGTTCTTC | TRBJ2-1 | TRBV15 | TRBD2 | NA
CASSPGGQSLSYEQYF | TGTGCCAGCAGCCCCGGCGGACAGAGCTTATCCTACGAGCAGTACTTC | TRBJ2-7 | TRBV11-3 | NA | large